This T cell receptor (beta chain) appears in the sequencing data of a study of shared clonotypes between healthy human individuals. Whole-study findings and limits: Donors were few, which limited the genetic and exposure-history diversity represented.

Some clones are missing from TCRdb's copy, which holds only in-frame ones; the method was immunoSEQ multiplex PCR. The sample consists of about 2.1 million clones, around 95% of them appearing once. Only CD45RO-negative cells positively selected for CCR7 counted as naive CD8 cells, so terminally differentiated effector memory CD45RA+ cells were excluded. As for this clone: The antigen remains undetermined. The identical CDR3 is also encoded by other nucleotide sequences in the sample.

This TCR was sampled from a man between 18 and 29 years old in good health. Some clones in this sample may be carry-over from other donors' samples. Sequencing used naive CD8+ T cells from PBMCs.

The CDR3 DNA follows: TGTGCCAGCAGCTTGGGGGTAGGGAACACTGAAGCTTTCTTT. Translated: CASSLGVGNTEAFF. This rearrangement joins TRBV5-6 to TRBJ1-1; D is undetermined. The CDR3 runs 14 residues. The V and J ends lost 0 bases and 1 base respectively, with 7 bases between them. Germline loops: CDR1 SGHDT, CDR2 YYEEEE.